What follows are 14 T cell receptor beta chains derived from one specimen sequenced in a study of T-cell memory formation after mild COVID-19. Using its own MiXCR run on the 5' RACE reads, TCRdb lists one record per CDR3 protein. Of 150,000 to 200,000 distinct CDR3 sequences in the sample, around 15% were seen once. The sequenced material came from PBMCs or a T cell subset sorted from them (not recorded which). These receptors came from an adult woman who had mild COVID-19 (a few samples of this study predate the infection). Cell type and time point are not known.

V is TRBV20-1 and J is TRBJ2-7, with TRBD1 as a possible D gene (6 bases). V lost 3 bases and J lost 0, with 12 bases in between. The CDR3 extends over 14 amino acids. In germline, CDR1 is DFQATT, CDR2 SNEGSKA (reference sequence). The CDR3 sequence: CSASQGIGSYEQYF. In DNA form, the CDR3 reads TGCAGTGCTAGTCAGGGGATAGGCTCCTACGAGCAGTACTTC.

The V and J genes are TRBV3-1 and TRBJ2-1, with 8 bases matching TRBD1. The V gene's germline CDR1 is LGHDT and CDR2 YNNKEL (reference sequence). Losses at the gene ends were 4 bases for V and 6 bases for J; bases not matched to a gene: 11. CDR3 length equals 16 residues. The CDR3 DNA sequence: TGTGCCAGCAGCCTACATGGACAGGGCCTAGGCAATGAGCAGTTCTTC. It yields the protein CASSLHGQGLGNEQFF.

This clonotype was recorded a few times. This chain connects TRBV7-9 to TRBJ2-7, with 11 bases aligning to TRBD2. The CDR3 is made up of 17 amino acids. Germline V gene lookup returns CDR1 SEHNR and CDR2 FQNEAQ (reference sequence). V gave up 2 bases and J gave up 0 bases; unmatched junction bases: 6. CDR3 nucleotide sequence: TGTGCCAGCAGCTTATCTACTAGCGGGAGTTACTCCTACGAGCAGTACTTC. Its protein is CASSLSTSGSYSYEQYF.

This clonotype was observed a handful of times. The chain links TRBV15 to TRBJ2-2, with 8 bases lining up with TRBD1. The CDR3 runs 15 residues. Germline V gives CDR1 LNHNV, CDR2 YYDKDF (reference sequence). Trimming removed 8 bases from V and 3 bases from J; junction bases left unmatched: 8. DNA for the CDR3: TGTGCCACCTTTGACGGACAGGGCGACACCGGGGAGCTGTTTTTT. Translation: CATFDGQGDTGELFF.

J is TRBJ2-1 and V is TRBV30, with a weak D call TRBD2 (6 bases). Germline V gene data show CDR1 as GTSNPN and CDR2 as SVGIG (reference sequence). The V and J ends lost 8 bases and 6 bases respectively, with 20 bases between them. The CDR3 is made up of 14 amino acids. The CDR3 sequence: CARSGRGGGNEQFF. The DNA for the CDR3 is TGTGCCCGGTCCGGTCGGGGAGGAGGCAATGAGCAGTTCTTC.

V and J are TRBV5-1 and TRBJ1-1, with D maybe TRBD1 (5 bases). The V end was cut by 1 base, the J end by 0 bases, with 7 bases between. CDR3 length: 14 amino acids. Germline V gene sequence: CDR1 SGHRS, CDR2 YFSETQ. This chain's CDR3 is CASSLRQMNTEAFF. The CDR3, as DNA: TGCGCCAGCAGCTTGAGACAGATGAACACTGAAGCTTTCTTT.

The gene calls are TRBV11-3 and TRBJ1-1, with 7 nucleotides matching TRBD1. Germline V gives CDR1 SGHNT, CDR2 YENEEA. V trimming: 3 bases; J trimming: 10 bases; junction bases outside the gene matches: 11. This CDR3 region has 14 residues. CDR3 amino acids: CASSLRTGLGGAFF. The DNA for the CDR3 is TGTGCCAGCAGCTTGCGGACAGGCCTAGGTGGAGCTTTCTTT. Looking up the rest from reference TRBV11-3 and TRBJ1-1 gives the full variable domain: EAGVVQSPRYKIIEKKQPVAFWCNPISGHNTLYWYLQNLGQGPELLIRYENEEAVDDSQLPKDRFSAERLKGVDSTLKIQPAELGDSAVYLCASSLRTGLGGAFFGQGTRLTVV.

This clonotype has just one count. V and J are TRBV7-2 and TRBJ1-5; TRBD1 is a possible D gene (6 bases). This CDR3 has 15 amino acids. Germline V gene lookup returns CDR1 SGHTA and CDR2 FQGNSA. V lost 3 bases and J lost 6, with 15 bases in between. The CDR3 spells CASSFGPGAAQPQHF. In DNA, the CDR3 is TGTGCCAGCAGCTTTGGGCCAGGGGCTGCTCAGCCCCAGCATTTT. The variable domain in full, with the rest retrieved from reference TRBV7-2 and TRBJ1-5, is GAGVSQSPSNKVTEKGKDVELRCDPISGHTALYWYRQSLGQGLEFLIYFQGNSAPDKSGLPSDRFSAERTGGSVSTLTIQRTQQEDSAVYLCASSFGPGAAQPQHFGDGTRLSIL.

The chain has TRBV7-6 and TRBJ2-5; D is tentatively TRBD1 or TRBD2 (6 bases each). CDR1 and CDR2 from the germline V gene are SGHVS and FNYEAQ. CDR3 length: 17 residues. V lost 1 base to trimming and J lost 4 bases, with 19 bases between them. The CDR3 sequence is CASSLGWPGAPAETQYF. The CDR3 bases are TGTGCCAGCAGCTTAGGGTGGCCGGGGGCGCCGGCAGAGACCCAGTACTTC.

The chain carries TRBV6-5 and TRBJ2-7; D is perhaps TRBD1 (6 bases). Between the trimmed V and J ends, which lost 8 bases and 3 bases, there was a span of 17 bases. Germline CDR1 and CDR2: MNHEY and SVGAGI. The CDR3 has 14 amino acids. CDR3 region: CASAGRDTYYEQYF. In DNA form, the CDR3 reads TGTGCCAGCGCTGGCCGGGACACCTACTACGAGCAGTACTTC.

This clonotype has ten or more counts. The chain couples TRBV5-1 to TRBJ2-3; 9 positions match TRBD1. Germline trimming cut 4 bases from V and 0 bases from J; bases unmatched to any gene: 3. CDR3 length: 15 residues. Per germline, CDR1 SGHRS and CDR2 YFSETQ. The CDR3 DNA reads as TGCGCCAGCAGCCCCGGACAGGGGAGCACAGATACGCAGTATTTT. Translating it yields CASSPGQGSTDTQYF.

In DNA, the CDR3 is TGTGCCAGCAGCCAAGGCGATAGGCTGAAGGGAGTGCTTGGAGACAATGAGCAGTTCTTC. Residues: CASSQGDRLKGVLGDNEQFF. V usage is TRBV4-2 and J usage is TRBJ2-1, with D possibly TRBD2 on 5 matching bases. CDR1 is LGHNA and CDR2 is YNFKEQ in the germline V gene. The CDR3 runs to 20 residues. The ends were cut back, 1 base at V and 5 bases at J, with 27 bases in the middle.

This clonotype has a handful of counts. The V gene is TRBV7-9, the J gene TRBJ1-1, with D possibly being TRBD1 (5 bases). Looked up from germline, CDR1 is SEHNR and CDR2 is FQNEAQ (reference sequence). The CDR3 is 17 amino acids. The ends were cut back, 4 bases at V and 0 bases at J, with 18 bases in the middle. The CDR3 reads CASSSYRAGTLNTEAFF. The CDR3 DNA is TGTGCCAGCAGCTCCTATCGGGCAGGGACCTTGAACACTGAAGCTTTCTTT.

The sample holds a few counts of this clonotype. The chain employs TRBV20-1 and TRBJ2-1, with a possible D match to TRBD1 (5 bases). Trimming shortened V by 5 bases and J by 14 bases, and 25 bases separated the two germline ends. Looked up from germline, CDR1 is DFQATT and CDR2 is SNEGSKA (reference sequence). This CDR3 spans 14 amino acids. The CDR3 loop reads CSAPSTGEAGAEFF. The CDR3 DNA reads as TGCAGTGCTCCCTCAACGGGCGAAGCTGGGGCGGAGTTCTTC.